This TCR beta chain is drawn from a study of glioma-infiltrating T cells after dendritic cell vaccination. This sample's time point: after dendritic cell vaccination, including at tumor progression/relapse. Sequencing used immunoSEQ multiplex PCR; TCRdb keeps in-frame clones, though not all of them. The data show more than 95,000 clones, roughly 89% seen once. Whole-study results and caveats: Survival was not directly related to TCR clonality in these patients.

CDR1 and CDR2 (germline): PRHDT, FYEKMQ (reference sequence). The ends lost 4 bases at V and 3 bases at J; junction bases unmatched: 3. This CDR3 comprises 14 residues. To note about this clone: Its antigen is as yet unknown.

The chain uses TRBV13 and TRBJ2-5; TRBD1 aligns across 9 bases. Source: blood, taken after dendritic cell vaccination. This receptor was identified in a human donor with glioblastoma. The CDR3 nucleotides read TGTGCCAGCAGCTCGGGACAGGGCGAAGAGACCCAGTACTTC. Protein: CASSSGQGEETQYF.